The next 9 T cell receptor beta chains were all read from a single sample in a study of blood T cell repertoires in COVID-19. Produced via immunoSEQ multiplex PCR; TCRdb's table is partial and in-frame only. The table includes 20,000 to 25,000 clones, about 92% detected once. Sequencing was performed on peripheral blood. These receptors were collected from a human donor in a cohort sampled during active COVID-19.

In this sample, this clone turned up a few times. The V and J genes are TRBV3-1 (or the pseudogene TRBV3-2) and TRBJ2-7; 11 bases are a match to TRBD2. Germline V gene data show CDR1 as LGHDT and CDR2 as YNNKEL (reference sequence). Trimming cost V 4 bases and J 6 bases; bases outside gene matches: 8. This CDR3 is 15 amino acids long. The CDR3 DNA is TGTGCCAGCAGCCCCCTAGCGGGAGGTATAGGCGAGCAGTACTTC. Residues: CASSPLAGGIGEQYF.

The chain uses TRBV9 and TRBJ2-2; 10 nucleotides agree with TRBD2. V shed 4 bases and J 1 base; nucleotides not matched to a gene: 4. Germline lookup yields CDR1 SGDLS and CDR2 YYNGEE. The CDR3 extends over 16 amino acids. For the CDR3, the DNA is TGTGCCAGCAGCCCGATAGCGGGAGGGAACACCGGGGAGCTGTTTTTT. It specifies CASSPIAGGNTGELFF.

V usage is TRBV6-5 and J usage is TRBJ1-3, with 10 nucleotides matching TRBD1. This CDR3 contains 15 residues. Germline V gene lookup returns CDR1 MNHEY and CDR2 SVGAGI. V shed 6 bases and J 2 bases; nucleotides not matched to a gene: 4. In DNA, the CDR3 is TGTGCCAGCAGACCCGGGACAGGGGCTGGAAACACCATATATTTT. Encoded protein: CASRPGTGAGNTIYF.

This clone was detected once. J is TRBJ2-5 and V is TRBV19; D is perhaps TRBD2 (5 bases). Trimming cost V 3 bases and J 1 base, with 9 bases left between them. This CDR3 has 14 residues. CDR1 LNHDA and CDR2 SQIVND come from the germline V gene (reference sequence). CDR3 nucleotides: TGTGCCAGTAGTATTATACGGGGCCAAGAGACCCAGTACTTC. It translates to CASSIIRGQETQYF. Full variable domain (missing parts from reference TRBV19 and TRBJ2-5): DGGITQSPKYLFRKEGQNVTLSCEQNLNHDAMYWYRQDPGQGLRLIYYSQIVNDFQKGDIAEGYSVSREKKESFPLTVTSAQKNPTAFYLCASSIIRGQETQYFGPGTRLLVL.

The gene calls are TRBV10-1 and TRBJ2-3; D is ambiguous. The V and J ends lost 6 bases and 6 bases respectively, with 16 bases between them. CDR1 and CDR2 from the germline V gene are WNHNN and SYGVQD (reference sequence). CDR3 size: 14 residues. In nucleotides, the CDR3 is TGCGCCAGCAGCGAGAGTTCAGGTGACGATACGCAGTATTTT. This codes for CASSESSGDDTQYF.

This rearrangement joins TRBV9 to TRBJ1-2, with D possibly matching TRBD1 (5 bases). Trimming took 0 bases from V and 11 from J, leaving 26 bases between them. The length of the CDR3 is 17 residues. CDR1 SGDLS and CDR2 YYNGEE come from the germline V gene. CDR3 nucleotide sequence: TGTGCCAGCAGCGTAGATGAGGGGCGGGGGACTGTGGAGGGTTACACCTTC. This sequence encodes CASSVDEGRGTVEGYTF.

The rearrangement links TRBV2 to TRBJ1-3, with D possibly matching TRBD1 (5 bases). The CDR3 covers 16 residues. CDR1 SNHLY and CDR2 FYNNEI come from the germline V gene. The V and J ends lost 2 bases and 0 bases respectively, with 11 bases between them. The chain's CDR3 is CASSEFRDYSGNTIYF. As DNA, the CDR3 is TGTGCCAGCAGTGAATTTCGGGACTACTCTGGAAACACCATATATTTT.

The V gene is TRBV7-3, the J gene TRBJ2-3, with 9 nucleotides matching TRBD2. The CDR3 covers 15 residues. Losses at the gene ends were 4 bases for V and 3 bases for J; bases not matched to a gene: 5. The germline CDR1 and CDR2 sequences are SGHTA and FQGTGA. For the CDR3, the DNA is TGTGCCAGCAGCTCCCTAGCGGGACAAACAGATACGCAGTATTTT. It codes for CASSSLAGQTDTQYF. The full variable domain, its missing parts supplied by reference TRBV7-3 and TRBJ2-3, is GAGVSQTPSNKVTEKGKYVELRCDPISGHTALYWYRQSLGQGPEFLIYFQGTGAADDSGLPNDRFFAVRPEGSVSTLKIQRTERGDSAVYLCASSSLAGQTDTQYFGPGTRLTVL.

The genes are TRBV27 and TRBJ2-3, with a possible D match to TRBD1 (6 bases). CDR3 length: 13 amino acids. V was shortened by 6 bases and J by 3 bases, with 10 bases between the two germline ends. CDR1 and CDR2 (germline): MNHEY, SMNVEV (reference sequence). The CDR3 DNA reads TGTGCCAGCAGCCAACAGGGAACAGATACGCAGTATTTT. The encoded protein is CASSQQGTDTQYF.